The text below deals with one T cell receptor (beta chain). Its antigen is unknown. There are 16 residues in the CDR3. Looked up from germline, CDR1 is MRHNA and CDR2 is SNTAGT. V shed 1 base and J shed 4 bases, with 14 bases lying between them. This sample was taken from a study of radiation and T cells in renal cell carcinoma. Study-level background: Nephrectomy followed 15 Gy stereotactic body radiation by 4 weeks. General observations from the study: Without pretreatment biopsies, baseline tumor clonotype presence was undetermined. From baseline, blood top tumor clonotypes peaked at 2 weeks post-radiation.

As for time point: blood 2 weeks post-SBRT. Treatment here: 15 Gy SBRT to primary tumor, nephrectomy 4 weeks later. Generated by immunoSEQ multiplex PCR, the TCRdb table keeps only in-frame clones and is missing some. Of tens of thousands of clones in the sample, approximately 86% are singletons; the top ten hold 22%. The specimen comprised blood, sampled from a patient whose treatment included radiotherapy and nephrectomy. The TCR sequence derives from a woman between 50 and 59 years old with renal cell carcinoma. The chain is built from TRBV6-4 and TRBJ1-5, with D unresolved. The CDR3 protein is CASSDLGRRENQPQHF. The CDR3 DNA reads as TGTGCCAGCAGTGACTTAGGGCGGAGGGAAAATCAGCCCCAGCATTTT.